Following are 30 T cell receptor beta chains from one sample sequenced in a study of blood T cells in healthy people across ages. Primers used in a second PCR of roughly 6 to 11 cycles were a sample-barcoded 5' primer and a J-beta primer mix. TCRdb itself ran the 5' RACE reads through MiXCR, one entry per CDR3 protein. Of 380,000 or so distinct CDR3 sequences detected, 45% to 65% appear once; the ten largest clones hold around 49%. The specimen was blood. The source of these receptors is a man aged 60-69 years in good health.

A single count supports this clonotype. The J gene is TRBJ2-3, the V gene TRBV12-3 or TRBV12-4; 10 nucleotides align to TRBD2. With 6 bases clipped from V and 5 bases from J, the junction kept 8 bases outside the gene matches. This CDR3 is 15 amino acids long. This CDR3 is CASRRSGGALDTQYF. As DNA, the CDR3 is TGTGCCAGCAGACGGAGCGGGGGGGCATTAGATACGCAGTATTTT.

The rearrangement uses TRBV29-1 and TRBJ2-4; D is perhaps TRBD1 or TRBD2 (7 bases each). The J call may be faulty, since TRBJ2-7 better matches the DNA end. Germline lookup yields CDR1 SQVTM and CDR2 ANQGSEA. The CDR3 extends over 15 amino acids. The CDR3 loop reads CSVALEAGGAYEQYF. The CDR3 nucleotides are TGCAGCGTGGCCCTAGAGGCAGGGGGGGCCTACGAGCAGTACTTC.

This clonotype was detected only a few times. The J gene is TRBJ2-5, the V gene TRBV5-5; no clear D gene. CDR3 length equals 15 residues. The germline V gene has CDR1 SGHKS and CDR2 YYEKEE (reference sequence). Deletions cut 1 base from V and 1 base from J, with 11 bases between. In DNA, the CDR3 is TGTGCCAGCAGCTTGAGGCAGTCGCCCCAAGAGACCCAGTACTTC. Its translation is CASSLRQSPQETQYF.

The chain employs TRBV7-2 and TRBJ2-5, with TRBD2 matching over 8 bases. The DNA matches TRBJ2-7 better at its end, which makes the J call doubtful. Per the germline V gene, CDR1 is SGHTA and CDR2 is FQGNSA. This CDR3 has 15 residues. CDR3 DNA sequence: TGTGCCAGCAGCTTCTGGGTTAGCGGGACTTACGAGCAGTACTTC. It translates to CASSFWVSGTYEQYF.

A single count supports this clonotype. The gene calls are TRBV5-1 and TRBJ2-1, with D perhaps matching TRBD2 (6 bases). The CDR3 sequence is 13 residues long. V lost 3 bases and J 9 bases, leaving 13 bases between the germline ends. Germline V gene lookup returns CDR1 SGHRS and CDR2 YFSETQ. CDR3 DNA: TGCGCCAGCAGCTACCCGTACGGGGGTGAGCAGTTCTTC. Protein sequence: CASSYPYGGEQFF.

The CDR3 loop is CSARHRDRDQETQYF. The CDR3 nucleotides read TGCAGTGCTAGACACCGGGACAGGGACCAAGAGACCCAGTACTTC. This chain uses TRBV20-1 with TRBJ2-5; 9 nucleotides line up with TRBD1. The CDR3 length is 15 residues. CDR1 and CDR2 (germline): DFQATT, SNEGSKA (reference sequence). Germline trimming cut 2 bases from V and 0 bases from J; bases unmatched to any gene: 4.

This clonotype was counted between two and nine times. The chain joins TRBV7-2 to TRBJ2-3; no firm D call. Trimming left V 3 bases short and J 2 bases short, with 9 bases between. The CDR3 has 14 residues. Looked up from germline, CDR1 is SGHTA and CDR2 is FQGNSA. CDR3 DNA sequence: TGTGCCAGCAGCTTCGGTAGGGTCACAGATACGCAGTATTTT. This codes for CASSFGRVTDTQYF.

The J gene is TRBJ2-6, the V gene TRBV6-5, with 9 bases that match TRBD1. The CDR3 runs 15 residues. Germline V gene sequence: CDR1 MNHEY, CDR2 SVGAGI. After removal of 5 bases from V and 2 bases from J, the junction contained 1 base not matched to a gene. The CDR3 bases are TGTGCCAGCAGTCGGACAGGGGCTGGGGCCAACGTCCTGACTTTC. As protein: CASSRTGAGANVLTF.

A few counts support this clonotype. The rearrangement joins TRBV20-1 to TRBJ2-1, with no clear D. Trimming stripped 2 bases from V and 0 bases from J, with 8 bases between. The CDR3 extends over 14 amino acids. Germline V gene lookup returns CDR1 DFQATT and CDR2 SNEGSKA (reference sequence). CDR3 sequence: CSARKANSYNEQFF. In nucleotides, the CDR3 is TGCAGTGCTAGAAAAGCTAACTCCTACAATGAGCAGTTCTTC.

This clonotype was detected once. The chain joins TRBV6-1 to TRBJ2-5; 13 positions agree with TRBD2. This CDR3 is built from 16 residues. Per the germline V gene, CDR1 is MNHNS and CDR2 is SASEGT. After removal of 6 bases from V and 5 bases from J, the junction contained 9 bases not matched to a gene. The CDR3 DNA follows: TGTGCCAGCAGGCGGACTAGCGGGGGCCAGACGGAGACCCAGTACTTC. As protein: CASRRTSGGQTETQYF.

The gene calls are TRBV6-5 and TRBJ2-7; TRBD1 is a possible D gene (5 bases). Germline V gene lookup returns CDR1 MNHEY and CDR2 SVGAGI. The length of the CDR3 is 13 residues. Trimming removed 6 bases at V and 0 bases at J, with 9 bases between. The DNA for the CDR3 is TGTGCCAGCAGCGAAGGGGTCTCCTACGAGCAGTACTTC. It specifies CASSEGVSYEQYF.

This clonotype was detected only a few times. This chain links TRBV27 with TRBJ2-4; TRBD1 is a possible D gene (5 bases). Germline V CDR1 and CDR2: MNHEY, SMNVEV (reference sequence). The V gene lost 4 bases and the J gene lost 0 bases, with 10 bases spanning the gap. CDR3 length: 15 residues. The CDR3 sequence is CASSYGHSAKNIQYF. As DNA, the CDR3 is TGTGCCAGCAGTTATGGACATTCAGCCAAAAACATTCAGTACTTC.

J is TRBJ2-4 and V is TRBV2, with TRBD2 as a possible D gene (6 bases). CDR3 length: 14 amino acids. The germline gives CDR1 SNHLY, CDR2 FYNNEI. Trimming cost V 0 bases and J 11 bases, with 14 bases left between them. CDR3 loop: CASSEAGGEFLQYF. The CDR3 region has the DNA TGTGCCAGCAGTGAAGCGGGCGGGGAGTTCCTTCAGTACTTC.

The V and J genes are TRBV7-9 and TRBJ2-3; D perhaps matches TRBD1 (6 bases). Germline-derived CDR1 and CDR2 are SEHNR and FQNEAQ (reference sequence). The length of the CDR3 is 14 residues. Between the trimmed V and J ends, which lost 3 bases and 3 bases, there was a span of 10 bases. Here the CDR3 DNA reads TGTGCCAGCAGCTTCGGTGGACAGACAGATACGCAGTATTTT. Its translation: CASSFGGQTDTQYF. Full variable domain (rest looked up from reference TRBV7-9 and TRBJ2-3): DTGVSQNPRHKITKRGQNVTFRCDPISEHNRLYWYRQTLGQGPEFLTYFQNEAQLEKSRLLSDRFSAERPKGSFSTLEIQRTEQGDSAMYLCASSFGGQTDTQYFGPGTRLTVL.

The sample holds one count of this clonotype. The chain links TRBV18 to TRBJ2-5, with a possible D match to TRBD2 (5 bases). Near its end, the DNA agrees better with TRBJ2-7, so the J call may be wrong. The germline V gene has CDR1 KGHSH and CDR2 LQKENI. The CDR3 loop spans 14 amino acids. The CDR3 loop reads CASSLRADGYEQYF. CDR3 nucleotide sequence: TGTGCCAGCTCCCTTCGAGCGGACGGGTACGAGCAGTACTTC.

This clonotype showed up just a few times. V gene TRBV29-1 combines with J gene TRBJ1-2; no definite D call. The CDR3 extends over 11 amino acids. Trimming removed 7 bases from V and 7 bases from J, with 13 bases in between. CDR1 SQVTM and CDR2 ANQGSEA come from the germline V gene. DNA for the CDR3: TGCAGCGGCGAACGACAAGTTGGCTACACCTTC. This translates into CSGERQVGYTF.

The rearrangement uses TRBV5-6 and TRBJ2-7, with no clear D. The CDR3 covers 13 residues. Per the germline V gene, CDR1 is SGHDT and CDR2 is YYEEEE. Trimming cost V 3 bases and J 4 bases, with 11 bases left between them. The CDR3 coding sequence is TGTGCCAGCAGCTCGGGCATCCGATACGAGCAGTACTTC. As protein: CASSSGIRYEQYF.

This clonotype was recorded a few times. This may come from a read error, since a much larger clone is one base off. The V gene is TRBV28, the J gene TRBJ2-1; TRBD2 is a possible D gene (6 bases). The J call is uncertain, as TRBJ2-7 better fits the DNA end. The V gene's germline CDR1 is MDHEN and CDR2 SYDVKM. The CDR3 consists of 15 residues. CDR3 sequence: CASSSPGGNYNEQYF. The CDR3 DNA is TGTGCCAGCAGTTCCCCCGGGGGAAACTACAATGAGCAGTACTTC.

The V gene is TRBV9, the J gene TRBJ2-5; maybe TRBD1 (6 bases). Germline CDR1 and CDR2: SGDLS and YYNGEE. V was cut by 4 bases and J by 4 bases, with 20 bases left in between. The CDR3 spans 16 residues. CDR3 nucleotides: TGTGCCAGCAGCCCATGGGGGCAGTACGGTCGAGAGACCCAGTACTTC. Its translation: CASSPWGQYGRETQYF.

The chain joins TRBV11-2 to TRBJ2-1; no clear D gene. V lost 6 bases and J 2 bases, leaving 14 bases between the germline ends. The length of the CDR3 is 15 residues. CDR1 is SGHAT, CDR2 FQNNGV, per germline. The DNA of the CDR3 is TGTGCCAGCAGACCGTTTGGGAAAACCTACAATGAGCAGTTCTTC. Protein product: CASRPFGKTYNEQFF.

This clonotype has more than one count but fewer than ten. J is TRBJ1-2 and V is TRBV30, with D hard to call. Deletions cut 0 bases from V and 0 bases from J, with 5 bases between. The V gene's germline CDR1 is GTSNPN and CDR2 SVGIG (reference sequence). CDR3 size: 13 residues. CDR3 in amino acids: CAWSVGSNYGYTF. The CDR3 nucleotides read TGTGCCTGGAGTGTGGGGTCTAACTATGGCTACACCTTC.

This clonotype occurred once. The CDR3 region has the DNA TGTGCCACCAGTGACCAAGACAGGGGAATCAGCTATGGCTACACCTTC. It is translated as CATSDQDRGISYGYTF. V usage is TRBV24-1 and J usage is TRBJ1-2, with TRBD1 matching 8 bases. The CDR3 covers 16 residues. The J segment lost 4 bases and the V segment lost 4 bases, leaving 10 bases of the junction unmatched. Germline assignment: CDR1 KGHDR and CDR2 SFDVKD.

As regards this clonotype: A read error is possible here, since a much larger clone lies one base away. V usage is TRBV6-2 or TRBV6-3 and J usage is TRBJ2-5; D gene ambiguous. The J call may be incorrect, as the DNA end agrees better with TRBJ2-7. The CDR3 contains 13 residues. Germline CDR1 MNHEY, CDR2 SVGEGT. This chain's CDR3 is CASSRDGIYEQYF. CDR3 sequence (DNA): TGTGCCAGCAGTCGAGATGGGATTTACGAGCAGTACTTC.

This clonotype was seen ten or more times. V gene TRBV7-9 combines with J gene TRBJ2-7, with D unresolved. From germline, CDR1 is SEHNR and CDR2 FQNEAQ (reference sequence). The ends were cut back, 5 bases at V and 3 bases at J, with 5 bases in the middle. The CDR3 spans 11 residues. DNA of the CDR3: TGTGCCAGCAGCGACGACTACGAGCAGTACTTC. Translating gives CASSDDYEQYF.

The gene calls are TRBV28 and TRBJ2-7; TRBD2 might be the D (6 bases). V was pared by 8 bases and J by 2 bases, with 16 bases between. Germline V gives CDR1 MDHEN, CDR2 SYDVKM. This CDR3 has 14 amino acids. The CDR3 DNA follows: TGTGCCAGCCTTCCGCCGGGGAGGACCTACGAGCAGTACTTC. This codes for CASLPPGRTYEQYF. The full variable domain, in which reference TRBV28 and TRBJ2-7 provide the parts outside the CDR3, is DVKVTQSSRYLVKRTGEKVFLECVQDMDHENMFWYRQDPGLGLRLIYFSYDVKMKEKGDIPEGYSVSREKKERFSLILESASTNQTSMYLCASLPPGRTYEQYFGPGTRLTVT.

This clonotype was counted only a few times. This sequence joins TRBV29-1 and TRBJ2-1, with unresolved D. Trimming shortened V by 6 bases and J by 1 base, and 13 bases separated the two germline ends. The V gene's germline CDR1 is SQVTM and CDR2 ANQGSEA. The CDR3 extends over 14 amino acids. Here the CDR3 DNA reads TGCAGCGTCCAGAGGTATTCGTCCTACAATGAGCAGTTCTTC. It is translated as CSVQRYSSYNEQFF.

This clonotype was detected only a few times. The chain recombines TRBV12-3 or TRBV12-4 with TRBJ2-3; D ambiguous. The CDR3 extends over 12 amino acids. Trimming cost V 7 bases and J 5 bases, with 10 bases left between them. The CDR3 DNA follows: TGTGCCAGCAAAATCTACCGAGATACGCAGTATTTT. This encodes CASKIYRDTQYF.

The V and J genes are TRBV3-1 and TRBJ2-7; D gene unclear. V lost 3 bases and J 0 bases, leaving 6 bases between the germline ends. This CDR3 contains 13 residues. From germline, CDR1 is LGHDT and CDR2 YNNKEL (reference sequence). The CDR3 protein is CASSQRHSYEQYF. The CDR3 DNA reads TGTGCCAGCAGCCAGCGACACTCCTACGAGCAGTACTTC.

This chain joins TRBV28 and TRBJ1-2; 7 bases match TRBD1. V dropped 8 bases and J dropped 12; count of bases not matched to a gene: 15. The germline V gene has CDR1 MDHEN and CDR2 SYDVKM. The CDR3 sequence is 13 residues long. The CDR3 here is CASAQGLGIGHTF. The DNA for the CDR3 is TGTGCCAGCGCACAGGGGCTAGGTATCGGCCACACCTTC.

This sequence joins TRBV3-1 and TRBJ1-2; 9 bases fit TRBD1. V dropped 1 base and J dropped 6; count of bases not matched to a gene: 0. Looked up from germline, CDR1 is LGHDT and CDR2 is YNNKEL (reference sequence). This CDR3 contains 13 residues. This chain's CDR3 is CASSQGTGDGYTF. The CDR3 DNA reads as TGTGCCAGCAGCCAAGGGACAGGGGATGGCTACACCTTC.